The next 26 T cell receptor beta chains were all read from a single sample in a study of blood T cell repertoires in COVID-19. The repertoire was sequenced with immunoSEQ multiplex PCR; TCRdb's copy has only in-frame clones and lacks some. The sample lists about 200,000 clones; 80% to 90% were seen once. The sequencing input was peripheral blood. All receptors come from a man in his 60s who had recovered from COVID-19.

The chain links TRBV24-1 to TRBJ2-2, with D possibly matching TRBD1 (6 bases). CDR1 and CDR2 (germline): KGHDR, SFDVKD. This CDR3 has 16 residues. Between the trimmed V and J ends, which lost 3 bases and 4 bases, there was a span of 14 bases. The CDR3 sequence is CATSDLGAGPTGELFF. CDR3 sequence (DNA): TGTGCCACCAGTGATCTGGGGGCAGGGCCCACCGGGGAGCTGTTTTTT.

CDR3 nucleotides: TGTGCCAGCAGCCCCGGGGGGTATGGCTACACCTTC. Translating gives CASSPGGYGYTF. The gene calls are TRBV3-1 (or the pseudogene TRBV3-2) and TRBJ1-2; tentatively, D is TRBD1 (5 bases). The CDR3 contains 12 residues. Germline V gives CDR1 LGHDT, CDR2 YNNKEL (reference sequence). V lost 4 bases and J lost 5, with 8 bases in between.

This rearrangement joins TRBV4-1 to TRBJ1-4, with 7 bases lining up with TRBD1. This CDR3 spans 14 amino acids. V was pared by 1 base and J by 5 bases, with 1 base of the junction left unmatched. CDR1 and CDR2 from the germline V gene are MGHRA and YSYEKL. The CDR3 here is CASSQGQGNEKLFF. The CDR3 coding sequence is TGCGCCAGCAGCCAAGGACAGGGCAATGAAAAACTGTTTTTT.

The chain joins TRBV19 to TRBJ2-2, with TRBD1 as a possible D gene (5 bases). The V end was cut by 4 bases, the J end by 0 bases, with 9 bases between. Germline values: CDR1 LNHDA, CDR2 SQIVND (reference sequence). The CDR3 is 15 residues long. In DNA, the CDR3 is TGTGCCAGTAGTACAGGGAACGCGAACACCGGGGAGCTGTTTTTT. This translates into CASSTGNANTGELFF. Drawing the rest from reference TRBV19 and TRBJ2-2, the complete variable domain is DGGITQSPKYLFRKEGQNVTLSCEQNLNHDAMYWYRQDPGQGLRLIYYSQIVNDFQKGDIAEGYSVSREKKESFPLTVTSAQKNPTAFYLCASSTGNANTGELFFGEGSRLTVL.

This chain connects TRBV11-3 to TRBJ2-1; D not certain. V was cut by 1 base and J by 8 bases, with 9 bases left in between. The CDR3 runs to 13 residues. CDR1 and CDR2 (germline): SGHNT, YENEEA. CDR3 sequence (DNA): TGTGCCAGCAGCTTAGGAGTGGGCGATGAGCAGTTCTTC. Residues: CASSLGVGDEQFF.

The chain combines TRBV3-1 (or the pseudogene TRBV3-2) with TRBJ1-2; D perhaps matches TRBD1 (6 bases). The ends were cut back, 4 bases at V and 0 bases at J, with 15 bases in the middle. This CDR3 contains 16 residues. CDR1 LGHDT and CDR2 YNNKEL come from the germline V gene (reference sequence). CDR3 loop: CASSLSGGLSNYGYTF. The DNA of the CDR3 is TGTGCCAGCAGCCTCTCGGGGGGGCTATCTAACTATGGCTACACCTTC.

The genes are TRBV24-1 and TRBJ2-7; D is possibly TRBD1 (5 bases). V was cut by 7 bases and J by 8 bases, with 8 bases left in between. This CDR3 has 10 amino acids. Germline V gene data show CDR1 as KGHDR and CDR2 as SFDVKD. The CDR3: CATRWGKQYF. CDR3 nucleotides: TGTGCCACCAGGTGGGGCAAGCAGTACTTC.

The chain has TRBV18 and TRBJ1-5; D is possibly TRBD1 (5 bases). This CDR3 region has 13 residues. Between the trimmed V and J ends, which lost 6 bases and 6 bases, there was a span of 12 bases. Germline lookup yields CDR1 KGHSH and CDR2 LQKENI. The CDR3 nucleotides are TGTGCCAGCTCTCAGGGAAGGAGTCAGCCCCAGCATTTT. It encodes CASSQGRSQPQHF.

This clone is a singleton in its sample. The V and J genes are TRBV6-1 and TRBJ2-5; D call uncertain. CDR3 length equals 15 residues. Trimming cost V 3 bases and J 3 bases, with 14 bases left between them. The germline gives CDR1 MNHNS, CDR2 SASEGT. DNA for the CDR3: TGTGCCAGCAGTGAGCCCGGCAGGTCTAAAGAGACCCAGTACTTC. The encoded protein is CASSEPGRSKETQYF.

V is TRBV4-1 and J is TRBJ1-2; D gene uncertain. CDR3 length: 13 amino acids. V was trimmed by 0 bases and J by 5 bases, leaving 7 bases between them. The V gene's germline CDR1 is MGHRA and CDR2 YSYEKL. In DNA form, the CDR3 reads TGCGCCAGCAGCCAAGATCCGGGGTATGGCTACACCTTC. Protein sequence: CASSQDPGYGYTF.

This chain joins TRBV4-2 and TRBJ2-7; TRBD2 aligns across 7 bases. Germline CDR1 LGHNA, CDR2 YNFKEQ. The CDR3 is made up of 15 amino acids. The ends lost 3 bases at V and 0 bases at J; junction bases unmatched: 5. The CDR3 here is CASSQGLADSYEQYF. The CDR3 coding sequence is TGTGCCAGCAGCCAGGGGCTAGCGGACTCCTACGAGCAGTACTTC.

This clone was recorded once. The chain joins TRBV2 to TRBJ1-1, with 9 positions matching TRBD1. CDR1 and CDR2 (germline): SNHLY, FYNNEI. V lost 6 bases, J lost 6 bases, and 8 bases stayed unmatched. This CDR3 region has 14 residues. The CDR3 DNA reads TGTGCCAGCAGATTAGGGACAGGGAGCCCTGAAGCTTTCTTT. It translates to CASRLGTGSPEAFF.

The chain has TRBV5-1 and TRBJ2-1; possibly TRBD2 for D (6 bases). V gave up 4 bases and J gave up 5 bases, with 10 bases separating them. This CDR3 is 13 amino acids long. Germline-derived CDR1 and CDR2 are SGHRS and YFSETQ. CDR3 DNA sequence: TGCGCCAGCAGCCCTGGGGGGAACAATGAGCAGTTCTTC. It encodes CASSPGGNNEQFF.

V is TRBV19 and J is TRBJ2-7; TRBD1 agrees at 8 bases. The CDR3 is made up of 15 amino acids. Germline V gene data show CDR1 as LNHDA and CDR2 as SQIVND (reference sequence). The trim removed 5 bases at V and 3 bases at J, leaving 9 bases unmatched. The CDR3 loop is CASSLQGTGYYEQYF. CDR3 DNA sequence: TGTGCCAGTAGTCTTCAGGGGACAGGCTACTACGAGCAGTACTTC.

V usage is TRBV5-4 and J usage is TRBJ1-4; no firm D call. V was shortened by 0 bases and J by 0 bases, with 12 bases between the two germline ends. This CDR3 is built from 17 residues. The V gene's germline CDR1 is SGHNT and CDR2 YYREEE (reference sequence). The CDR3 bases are TGTGCCAGCAGCTTGGCTACGGGTCCCTCAACTAATGAAAAACTGTTTTTT. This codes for CASSLATGPSTNEKLFF. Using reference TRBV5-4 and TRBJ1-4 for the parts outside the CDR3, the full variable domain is ETGVTQSPTHLIKTRGQQVTLRCSSQSGHNTVSWYQQALGQGPQFIFQYYREEENGRGNFPPRFSGLQFPNYSSELNVNALELDDSALYLCASSLATGPSTNEKLFFGSGTQLSVL.

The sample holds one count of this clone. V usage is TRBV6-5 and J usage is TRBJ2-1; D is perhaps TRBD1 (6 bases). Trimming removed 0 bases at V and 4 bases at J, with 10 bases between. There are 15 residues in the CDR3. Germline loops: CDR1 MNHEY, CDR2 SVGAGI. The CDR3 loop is CASSYSQGGYNEQFF. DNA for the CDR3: TGTGCCAGCAGTTACTCGCAAGGGGGTTACAATGAGCAGTTCTTC.

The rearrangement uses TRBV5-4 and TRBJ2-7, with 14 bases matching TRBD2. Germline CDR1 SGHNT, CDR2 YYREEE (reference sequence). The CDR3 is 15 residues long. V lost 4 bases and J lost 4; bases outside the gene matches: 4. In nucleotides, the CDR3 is TGTGCCAGCAGCGGTGGACTAGCGGGAGGATACGAGCAGTACTTC. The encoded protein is CASSGGLAGGYEQYF.

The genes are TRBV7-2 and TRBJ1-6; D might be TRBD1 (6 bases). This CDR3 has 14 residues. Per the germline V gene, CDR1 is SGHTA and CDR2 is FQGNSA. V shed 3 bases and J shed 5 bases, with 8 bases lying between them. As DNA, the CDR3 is TGTGCCAGCAGCTTCCAGGGGAATAATTCACCCCTCCACTTT. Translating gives CASSFQGNNSPLHF. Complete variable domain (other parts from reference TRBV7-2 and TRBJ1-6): GAGVSQSPSNKVTEKGKDVELRCDPISGHTALYWYRQSLGQGLEFLIYFQGNSAPDKSGLPSDRFSAERTGGSVSTLTIQRTQQEDSAVYLCASSFQGNNSPLHFGNGTRLTVT.

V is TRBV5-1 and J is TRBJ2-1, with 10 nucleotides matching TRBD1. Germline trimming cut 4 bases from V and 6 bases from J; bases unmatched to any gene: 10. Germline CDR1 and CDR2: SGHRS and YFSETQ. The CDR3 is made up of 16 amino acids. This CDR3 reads CASSPSRQGATNEQFF. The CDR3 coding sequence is TGCGCCAGCAGCCCATCCAGACAGGGGGCGACCAATGAGCAGTTCTTC.

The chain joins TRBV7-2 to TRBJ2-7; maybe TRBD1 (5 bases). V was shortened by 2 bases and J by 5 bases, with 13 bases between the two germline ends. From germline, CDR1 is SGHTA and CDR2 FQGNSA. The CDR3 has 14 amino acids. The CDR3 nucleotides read TGTGCCAGCAGCTTAAAGGCAGGGCTTGACGAGCAGTACTTC. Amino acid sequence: CASSLKAGLDEQYF.

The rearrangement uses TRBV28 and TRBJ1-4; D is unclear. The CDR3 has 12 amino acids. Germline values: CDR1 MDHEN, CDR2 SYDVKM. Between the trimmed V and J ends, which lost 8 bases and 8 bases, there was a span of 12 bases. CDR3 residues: CASGQAPEKLFF. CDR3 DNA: TGTGCCAGCGGGCAGGCCCCCGAAAAACTGTTTTTT.

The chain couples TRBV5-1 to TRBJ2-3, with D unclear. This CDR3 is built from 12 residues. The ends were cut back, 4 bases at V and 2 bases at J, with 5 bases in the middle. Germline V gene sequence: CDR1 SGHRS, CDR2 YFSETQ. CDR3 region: CASSLTTDTQYF. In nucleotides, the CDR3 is TGCGCCAGCAGCCTAACCACAGATACGCAGTATTTT.

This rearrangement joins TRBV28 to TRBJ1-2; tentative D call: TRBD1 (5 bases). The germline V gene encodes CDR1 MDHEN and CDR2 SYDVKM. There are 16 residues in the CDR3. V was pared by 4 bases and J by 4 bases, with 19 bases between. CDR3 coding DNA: TGTGCCAGCAGTTCCCACCCAGTGGGGGGATCCTATGGCTACACCTTC. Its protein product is CASSSHPVGGSYGYTF.

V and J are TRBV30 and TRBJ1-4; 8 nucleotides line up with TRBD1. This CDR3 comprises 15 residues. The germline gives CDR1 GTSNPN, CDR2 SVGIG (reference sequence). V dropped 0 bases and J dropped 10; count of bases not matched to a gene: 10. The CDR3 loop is CAWSVRLGQGGKLFF. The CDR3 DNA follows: TGTGCCTGGAGTGTAAGGTTAGGACAGGGCGGAAAACTGTTTTTT.

The CDR3 bases are TGTGCCAGCAGTCCCGGGACAGGGCACGGCTACACCTTC. Translation: CASSPGTGHGYTF. V gene TRBV28 combines with J gene TRBJ1-2; 9 positions agree with TRBD1. CDR3 size: 13 residues. The J segment lost 8 bases and the V segment lost 5 bases, leaving 6 bases of the junction unmatched. Germline CDR1 reads MDHEN; CDR2 reads SYDVKM.

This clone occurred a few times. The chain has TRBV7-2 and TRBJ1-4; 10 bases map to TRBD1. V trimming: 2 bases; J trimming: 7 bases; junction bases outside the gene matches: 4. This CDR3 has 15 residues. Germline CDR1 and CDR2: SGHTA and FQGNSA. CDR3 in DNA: TGTGCCAGCAGCTTAAGGACAGGGGGACCTGAAAAACTGTTTTTT. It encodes CASSLRTGGPEKLFF.